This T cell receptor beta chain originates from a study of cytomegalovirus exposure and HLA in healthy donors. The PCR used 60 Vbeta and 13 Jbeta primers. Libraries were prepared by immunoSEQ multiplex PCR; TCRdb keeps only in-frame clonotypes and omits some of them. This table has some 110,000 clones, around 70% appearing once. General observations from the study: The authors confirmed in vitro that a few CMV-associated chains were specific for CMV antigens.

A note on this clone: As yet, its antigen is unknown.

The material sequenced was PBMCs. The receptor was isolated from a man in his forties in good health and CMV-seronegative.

The CDR3 here is CATSRDLPGSVGRPLHF. The DNA for the CDR3 is TGTGCCACCAGCAGAGATTTGCCGGGAAGCGTAGGTAGACCCCTCCACTTT. The genes are TRBV15 and TRBJ1-6; D uncertain. The CDR3 consists of 17 residues. CDR1 is LNHNV, CDR2 YYDKDF, per germline (reference sequence). Trimming cost V 0 bases and J 12 bases, with 21 bases left between them.